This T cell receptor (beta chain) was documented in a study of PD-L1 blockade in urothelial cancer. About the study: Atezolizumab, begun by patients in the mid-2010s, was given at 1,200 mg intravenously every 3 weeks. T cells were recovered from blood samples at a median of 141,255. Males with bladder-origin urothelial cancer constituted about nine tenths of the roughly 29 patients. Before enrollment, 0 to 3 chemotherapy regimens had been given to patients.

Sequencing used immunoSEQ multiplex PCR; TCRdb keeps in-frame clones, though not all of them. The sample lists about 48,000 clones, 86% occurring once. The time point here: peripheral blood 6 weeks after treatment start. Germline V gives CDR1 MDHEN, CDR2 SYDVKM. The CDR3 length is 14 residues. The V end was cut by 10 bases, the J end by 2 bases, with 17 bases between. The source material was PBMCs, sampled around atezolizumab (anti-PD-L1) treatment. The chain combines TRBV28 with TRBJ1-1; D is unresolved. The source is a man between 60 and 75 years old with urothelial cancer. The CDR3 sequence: CAIDSGVGNTEAFF. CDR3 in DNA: TGTGCCATTGACTCCGGGGTAGGAAACACTGAAGCTTTCTTT.